What follows are 10 T cell receptor beta chains derived from one specimen sequenced in a study of cytomegalovirus exposure and HLA in healthy donors. Use of 60 Vbeta and 13 Jbeta primers characterized the PCR. TCRdb's copy holds only in-frame clones and misses some; the assay was immunoSEQ multiplex PCR. Among roughly 130,000 clones listed, about 84% were seen once. Material for sequencing was PBMCs. Receptors originate from a boy between 10 and 17 years old in good health and CMV-seronegative.

The V gene is TRBV4-2, the J gene TRBJ2-2; 7 bases agree with TRBD2. Germline values: CDR1 LGHNA, CDR2 YNFKEQ. The trim removed 3 bases at V and 2 bases at J, leaving 3 bases unmatched. CDR3 length: 15 residues. The CDR3 here is CASSHLAANTGELFF. CDR3 nucleotides: TGTGCCAGCAGCCACCTAGCGGCCAACACCGGGGAGCTGTTTTTT.

V gene TRBV11-3 combines with J gene TRBJ2-2; 15 bases line up with TRBD2. With 5 bases clipped from V and 2 bases from J, the junction kept 6 bases outside the gene matches. Germline V lookup: CDR1 SGHNT, CDR2 YENEEA. The CDR3 covers 18 residues. CDR3 amino acids: CASSRGTSGRSNTGELFF. The CDR3 DNA reads as TGTGCCAGCAGCCGTGGGACTAGCGGGAGGAGTAACACCGGGGAGCTGTTTTTT.

The V gene is TRBV13, the J gene TRBJ2-7; maybe TRBD2 (6 bases). The germline CDR1 and CDR2 sequences are PRHDT and FYEKMQ (reference sequence). The V end was cut by 4 bases, the J end by 0 bases, with 10 bases between. This CDR3 spans 14 amino acids. The CDR3 here is CASSSSSASYEQYF. CDR3 nucleotides: TGTGCCAGCAGCTCTTCTAGCGCCTCCTACGAGCAGTACTTC.

The table lists this clone with a few counts. This chain uses TRBV25-1 with TRBJ2-3, with 7 bases matching TRBD1. Germline V gene lookup returns CDR1 MGHDK and CDR2 SYGVNS. The V and J ends lost 1 base and 4 bases, in that order; junction bases with no gene match: 11. There are 17 residues in the CDR3. The CDR3 region is CASSEWGSVGGADTQYF. CDR3 nucleotide sequence: TGTGCCAGCAGTGAATGGGGCTCAGTAGGGGGCGCAGATACGCAGTATTTT. Complete variable domain (other parts from reference TRBV25-1 and TRBJ2-3): EADIYQTPRYLVIGTGKKITLECSQTMGHDKMYWYQQDPGMELHLIHYSYGVNSTEKGDLSSESTVSRIRTEHFPLTLESARPSHTSQYLCASSEWGSVGGADTQYFGPGTRLTVL.

The rearrangement links TRBV29-1 to TRBJ1-1, with 8 bases matching TRBD1. V lost 6 bases and J lost 4; bases outside the gene matches: 13. Germline-derived CDR1 and CDR2 are SQVTM and ANQGSEA. The CDR3 is made up of 15 amino acids. CDR3 sequence reads: CSVTGDLIVGTEAFF. DNA of the CDR3: TGCAGCGTGACAGGGGACTTAATAGTAGGCACTGAAGCTTTCTTT.

V usage is TRBV2 and J usage is TRBJ1-5; D remains unclear. V was pared by 8 bases and J by 10 bases, with 18 bases between. The CDR3 sequence is 13 residues long. The germline CDR1 and CDR2 sequences are SNHLY and FYNNEI. CDR3 sequence (DNA): TGTGCCAGCGGGCGATATTCTATCGAACCCCAGCATTTT. Protein product: CASGRYSIEPQHF.

The J gene is TRBJ2-7, the V gene TRBV5-1; 8 bases map to TRBD2. Germline CDR1 SGHRS, CDR2 YFSETQ. CDR3 length: 14 residues. The ends lost 1 base at V and 2 bases at J; junction bases unmatched: 2. In DNA form, the CDR3 reads TGCGCCAGCAGCTTGACTAGCGGCCCCTACGAGCAGTACTTC. It is translated as CASSLTSGPYEQYF.

This chain joins TRBV9 and TRBJ1-5, with D possibly being TRBD1 (5 bases). Germline CDR1 SGDLS, CDR2 YYNGEE. The CDR3 is made up of 15 amino acids. The V and J ends lost 2 bases and 3 bases respectively, with 12 bases between them. The CDR3 coding sequence is TGTGCCAGCAGCGTGGACATCGGACCCAATCAGCCCCAGCATTTT. Encoded protein: CASSVDIGPNQPQHF.

The CDR3 coding sequence is TGTGCCTGGAGTGTACAGATAGCGGGTTCCTACGAGCAGTACTTC. Its translation: CAWSVQIAGSYEQYF. The chain has TRBV30 and TRBJ2-7; TRBD2 matches at 7 bases. Germline CDR1 is GTSNPN and CDR2 is SVGIG (reference sequence). The CDR3 is made up of 15 amino acids. V shed 0 bases, J shed 1 base, and the junction held 6 bases outside the gene matches.

V usage is TRBV30 and J usage is TRBJ2-2; no clear D. V was trimmed by 0 bases and J by 3 bases, leaving 11 bases between them. CDR3 length equals 15 residues. The germline V gene has CDR1 GTSNPN and CDR2 SVGIG (reference sequence). The CDR3 nucleotides read TGTGCCTGGAGTGTACTGGGTACAGACACCGGGGAGCTGTTTTTT. Translated, it gives CAWSVLGTDTGELFF.